This T cell receptor beta chain stems from a study of T cell repertoires in aging, cancer and after chemotherapy. Broader study findings: Untreated cancer patients had significantly lower blood TCR diversity than age-matched healthy donors.

Peripheral blood genomic DNA, not sorted cells or RNA, was the template. Multiplex touch-down PCR with TRB-A/B primers amplified rearranged V-D-J TRB sequences. From the multiplex PCR reads, TCRdb called clonotypes with MiXCR, one entry per CDR3 protein. The sample has approximately 5,000 distinct CDR3 sequences; more than 30% are singletons. With respect to this clonotype: The antigen is undetermined.

The CDR3 runs 11 residues. Trimming cost V 3 bases and J 7 bases, with 6 bases left between them. The sequence was collected from a human donor with a blood cancer. Sequencing was carried out using blood. The rearrangement links TRBV12-3 or TRBV12-4 to TRBJ1-1; D unclear. CDR3 in DNA: TGTGCCAGCAGTTTCTCTGATGAAGCTTTCTTT. This gives the protein CASSFSDEAFF.